This T cell receptor beta chain was sequenced for a study of T cells after somatic rescue of genetic block. Profiled with immunoSEQ multiplex PCR; TCRdb holds only in-frame clones, not every one. The sample consists of 15,000 or so clones, just over 70% of them appearing once. The CDR3 consists of 15 residues. Germline V gene sequence: CDR1 SGHRS, CDR2 YFSETQ. V lost 4 bases to trimming and J lost 3 bases; unmatched junction nucleotides: 9. This receptor was identified in a boy between 5 and 17 years old. The chain joins TRBV5-1 to TRBJ1-1, with TRBD1 matching 7 bases. What was sequenced was peripheral blood mononuclear cells (PBMCs). This CDR3 reads CASSPRQGEDTEAFF. The CDR3 region has the DNA TGCGCCAGCAGCCCCCGACAGGGCGAAGACACTGAAGCTTTCTTT.